These T cell receptor beta chains were read from a single sample in a study of cytomegalovirus exposure and HLA in healthy donors. The method was immunoSEQ multiplex PCR; TCRdb's version includes in-frame clones alone and lacks a portion of them. This table has tens of thousands of clones, more than 75% appearing once. What was sequenced was PBMCs. Receptors originate from a man aged 30 to 39 in good health and CMV-seronegative. CDR3s include the opening cysteine and the closing phenylalanine or tryptophan. A D gene is named only where the DNA matches it firmly. The size field is filled for only some rows; it gives once, few, many or a size class.

j_call: TRBJ2-7; d_call: NA; clone_size: once; v_call: TRBV9; cdr3_nt: TGTGCCAGCAGCCCTCGGGCGGACACCTACGAGCAGTACTTC; cdr3_aa: CASSPRADTYEQYF
j_call: TRBJ2-1; d_call: TRBD2; clone_size: NA; v_call: TRBV11-2; cdr3_nt: TGTGCCAGCAGCCCACCAAGCGGGGGGGCCCATGAGCAGTTCTTC; cdr3_aa: CASSPPSGGAHEQFF
j_call: TRBJ1-5; d_call: TRBD1; clone_size: NA; v_call: TRBV27; cdr3_nt: TGTGCCAGCAGGGACAGGGGGGCCGCCCGGCCCCAGCATTTT; cdr3_aa: CASRDRGAARPQHF
j_call: TRBJ1-1; d_call: NA; clone_size: NA; v_call: TRBV9; cdr3_nt: TGTGCCAGCAGCGTAGCAGGTCGAGCTGAAGCTTTCTTT; cdr3_aa: CASSVAGRAEAFF
j_call: TRBJ2-1; d_call: NA; clone_size: NA; v_call: TRBV7-9; cdr3_nt: TGTGCCAGCAGCTTAGAACAGAATGAGCAGTTCTTC; cdr3_aa: CASSLEQNEQFF
j_call: TRBJ2-7; d_call: NA; clone_size: NA; v_call: TRBV30; cdr3_nt: TGTGCCTGGAGGGATACAGGGCTGGGGGAGCAGTACTTC; cdr3_aa: CAWRDTGLGEQYF
j_call: TRBJ2-3; d_call: NA; clone_size: NA; v_call: TRBV28; cdr3_nt: TGTGCCAGCAGCACTAGTTTCCTTAGTACAGATACGCAGTATTTT; cdr3_aa: CASSTSFLSTDTQYF
j_call: TRBJ1-2; d_call: TRBD1; clone_size: NA; v_call: TRBV2; cdr3_nt: TGTGCCAGCAGTACGCTTGAGACAGGGGATAGTTCGTACACCTTC; cdr3_aa: CASSTLETGDSSYTF
j_call: TRBJ2-6; d_call: TRBD1; clone_size: NA; v_call: TRBV19; cdr3_nt: TGTGCCAGTAGTGAGGGGGCGGCCTCTGGGGCCAACGTCCTGACTTTC; cdr3_aa: CASSEGAASGANVLTF
j_call: TRBJ2-1; d_call: NA; clone_size: NA; v_call: TRBV11-3; cdr3_nt: TGTGCCAGCAGCGGGAGTTCCTATGAGCAGTTCTTC; cdr3_aa: CASSGSSYEQFF
j_call: TRBJ2-7; d_call: TRBD1; clone_size: large; v_call: TRBV28; cdr3_nt: TGTGCCAGCAAAAGGACAGGGACCTACGAGCAGTACTTC; cdr3_aa: CASKRTGTYEQYF
j_call: TRBJ2-7; d_call: TRBD2; clone_size: NA; v_call: TRBV27; cdr3_nt: TGTGCCAGCAGTCCCGGGGGGGCCTACGAGCAGTACTTC; cdr3_aa: CASSPGGAYEQYF
j_call: TRBJ1-1; d_call: NA; clone_size: NA; v_call: TRBV6-1; cdr3_nt: TGTGCCAGCAGTGATCGGGGGGACTACACTGAAGCTTTCTTT; cdr3_aa: CASSDRGDYTEAFF
j_call: TRBJ1-6; d_call: NA; clone_size: NA; v_call: TRBV7-2; cdr3_nt: TGTGCCAGCAAATCCTCGACCAGTATCAGGGGCACCGGTAATTCACCCCTCCACTTT; cdr3_aa: CASKSSTSIRGTGNSPLHF
j_call: TRBJ2-5; d_call: TRBD1; clone_size: NA; v_call: TRBV7-2; cdr3_nt: TGTGCCAGCAGCGCAGGACCCGGGACAGGGGACGGGACCCAGTACTTC; cdr3_aa: CASSAGPGTGDGTQYF
j_call: TRBJ1-2; d_call: NA; clone_size: NA; v_call: TRBV7-2; cdr3_nt: TGTGCCAGCAGCGCCGGGATTTCGATTGATGGCTACACCTTC; cdr3_aa: CASSAGISIDGYTF
j_call: TRBJ2-3; d_call: NA; clone_size: NA; v_call: TRBV5-4; cdr3_nt: TGTGCCAGCAGCTTAGCATCTGATACGCAGTATTTT; cdr3_aa: CASSLASDTQYF
j_call: TRBJ2-7; d_call: NA; clone_size: once; v_call: TRBV28; cdr3_nt: TGTGCCAGCAGTTTACCCCTAATCAAAACAGTTGTCTCCTACGAGCAGTACTTC; cdr3_aa: CASSLPLIKTVVSYEQYF
j_call: TRBJ1-4; d_call: NA; clone_size: NA; v_call: TRBV28; cdr3_nt: TGTGCCAGCCGAGGTGAAAAACTGTTTTTT; cdr3_aa: CASRGEKLFF
j_call: TRBJ1-1; d_call: NA; clone_size: NA; v_call: TRBV19; cdr3_nt: TGTGCCAGTAGTATTAAGGGAGACACTGAAGCTTTCTTT; cdr3_aa: CASSIKGDTEAFF